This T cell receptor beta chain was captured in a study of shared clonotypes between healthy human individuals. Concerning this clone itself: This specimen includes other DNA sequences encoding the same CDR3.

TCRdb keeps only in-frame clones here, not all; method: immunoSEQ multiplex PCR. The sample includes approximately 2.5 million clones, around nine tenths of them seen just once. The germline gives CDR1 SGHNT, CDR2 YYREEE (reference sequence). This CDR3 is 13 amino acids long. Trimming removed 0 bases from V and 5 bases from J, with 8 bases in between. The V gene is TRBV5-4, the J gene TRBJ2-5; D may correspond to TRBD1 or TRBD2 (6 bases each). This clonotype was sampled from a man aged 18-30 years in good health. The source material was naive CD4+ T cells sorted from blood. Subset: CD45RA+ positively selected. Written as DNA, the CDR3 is TGTGCCAGCAGCTTGGCCGGGGGCGAGACCCAGTACTTC. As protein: CASSLAGGETQYF.